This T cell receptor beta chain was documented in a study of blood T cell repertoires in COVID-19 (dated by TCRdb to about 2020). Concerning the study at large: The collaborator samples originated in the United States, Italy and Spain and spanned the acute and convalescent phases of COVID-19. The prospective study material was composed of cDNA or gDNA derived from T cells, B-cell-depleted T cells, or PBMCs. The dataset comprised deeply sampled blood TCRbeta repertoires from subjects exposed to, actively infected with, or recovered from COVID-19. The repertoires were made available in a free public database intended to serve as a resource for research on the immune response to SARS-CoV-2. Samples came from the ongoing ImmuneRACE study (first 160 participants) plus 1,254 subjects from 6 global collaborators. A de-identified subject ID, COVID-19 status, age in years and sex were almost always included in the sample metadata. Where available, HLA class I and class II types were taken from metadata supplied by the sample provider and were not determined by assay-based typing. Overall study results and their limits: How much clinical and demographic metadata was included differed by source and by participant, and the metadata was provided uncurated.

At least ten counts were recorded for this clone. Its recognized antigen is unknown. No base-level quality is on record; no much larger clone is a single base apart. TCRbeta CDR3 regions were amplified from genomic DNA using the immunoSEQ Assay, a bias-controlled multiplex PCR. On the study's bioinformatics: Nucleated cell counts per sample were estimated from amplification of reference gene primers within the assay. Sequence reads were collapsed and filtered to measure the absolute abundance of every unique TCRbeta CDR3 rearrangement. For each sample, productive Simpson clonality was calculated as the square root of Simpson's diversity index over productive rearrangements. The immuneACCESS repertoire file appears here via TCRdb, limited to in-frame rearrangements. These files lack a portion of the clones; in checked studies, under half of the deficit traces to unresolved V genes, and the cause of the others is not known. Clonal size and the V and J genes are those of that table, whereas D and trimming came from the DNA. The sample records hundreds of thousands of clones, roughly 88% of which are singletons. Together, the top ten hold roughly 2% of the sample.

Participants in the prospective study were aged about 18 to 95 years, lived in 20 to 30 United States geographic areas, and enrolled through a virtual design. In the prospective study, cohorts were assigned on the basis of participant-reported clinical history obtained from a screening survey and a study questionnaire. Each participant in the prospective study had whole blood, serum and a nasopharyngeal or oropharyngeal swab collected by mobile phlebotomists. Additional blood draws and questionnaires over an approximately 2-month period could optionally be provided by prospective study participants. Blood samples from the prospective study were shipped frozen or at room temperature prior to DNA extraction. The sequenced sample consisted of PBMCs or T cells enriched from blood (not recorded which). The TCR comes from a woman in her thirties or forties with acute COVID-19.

The CDR3 region reads CASSIPWGGNTEAFF. The DNA is TGTGCCAGTAGTATTCCGTGGGGCGGGAACACTGAAGCTTTCTTT. The chain is assembled from TRBV19 and TRBJ1-1; 5 matching bases give a weak D call of TRBD1. CDR3 length: 15 amino acids, cysteine to phenylalanine. The kept DNA is CDR3 alone, 45 bases in frame from the first base. Taken from the germline V gene (reference sequence), the CDR1 and CDR2 loops are LNHDA and SQIVND. The junction carries 12 bases between V and J, which are trimmed by 3 bases and 1 base respectively.